This TCR beta chain emerged from a study of cytomegalovirus exposure and HLA in healthy donors. The PCR was carried out with 60 Vbeta primers and 13 Jbeta primers. Profiling relied on immunoSEQ multiplex PCR, and the TCRdb table lists in-frame clones only, not all of them. The sample shows about 160,000 clones, roughly 80% of them seen only once. About this clone itself: Its antigen is still unknown.

Study-wide results and caveats: Later analysis identified some 16,000 TCR beta sequences associated with HLA alleles, using a false discovery rate threshold of 0.05. Cytomegalovirus status was reportedly diagnosed by the classifier with high sensitivity and specificity. A later analysis linked a missense variant in DCLRE1C to the trimming of TCR beta V and J genes. Certain sequence variants were highly shared and formed a cluster, and this cluster was likely a sequencing artifact.

Germline V gene lookup returns CDR1 SGHVS and CDR2 FNYEAQ. CDR3 length: 17 amino acids. Trimming removed 5 bases from V and 0 bases from J; junction bases left unmatched: 10. The sample taken for sequencing was PBMCs. This receptor was obtained from a boy younger than 10 in good health and CMV-seronegative. The chain links TRBV7-6 to TRBJ1-2; 9 nucleotides agree with TRBD1. DNA of the CDR3: TGTGCCAGCAGCCTAGGGGACAGGGACAGGACTAACTATGGCTACACCTTC. Residues: CASSLGDRDRTNYGYTF. The full variable domain, rest sourced from reference TRBV7-6 and TRBJ1-2, is GAGVSQSPRYKVTKRGQDVALRCDPISGHVSLYWYRQALGQGPEFLTYFNYEAQQDKSGLPNDRFSAERPEGSISTLTIQRTEQRDSAMYRCASSLGDRDRTNYGYTFGSGTRLTVV.